Sequencing of this TCR beta chain was carried out in a study of spatial heterogeneity in lung cancer. Study information: TCR and UMI combinations that were unique each appeared, on average, more than ten times in raw reads.

Time point reported: sample taken at primary tumor resection. Sequencing covered unsorted whole RNA taken from tumor, nontumor lung or frozen PBMC. Concerning this clonotype itself: Little can be read into the size of this beta chain, an off-target read in a library designed for alpha chains.

Germline CDR1 reads KGHDR; CDR2 reads SFDVKD. After removal of 3 bases from V and 1 base from J, the junction contained 5 bases not matched to a gene. CDR3 length equals 16 residues. Each CDR3 protein gets one entry after TCRdb re-called the 5' RACE reads with MiXCR. Of 2,500 to 3,000 distinct CDR3 sequences in the sample, less than 8.5% were seen once. The source is a male donor with early-stage non-small cell lung cancer. Sequencing was performed on normal lung tissue next to the tumor, taken at surgery. The rearrangement links TRBV24-1 to TRBJ2-3, with 8 bases aligning to TRBD2. CDR3 residues: CATSDTSGGRTDTQYF. As DNA, the CDR3 is TGTGCCACCAGTGATACCAGCGGGGGACGCACAGATACGCAGTATTTT.